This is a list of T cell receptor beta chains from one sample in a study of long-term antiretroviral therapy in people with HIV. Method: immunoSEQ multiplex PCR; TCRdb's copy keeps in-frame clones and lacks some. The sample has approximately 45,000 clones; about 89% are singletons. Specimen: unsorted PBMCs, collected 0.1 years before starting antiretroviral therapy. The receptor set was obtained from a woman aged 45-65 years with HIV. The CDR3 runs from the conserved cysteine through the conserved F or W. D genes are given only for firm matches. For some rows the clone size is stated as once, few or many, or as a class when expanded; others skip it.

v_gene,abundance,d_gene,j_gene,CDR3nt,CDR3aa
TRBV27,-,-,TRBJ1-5,TGTGCCAGCAGGGGGAGGCAGAATCAGCCCCAGCATTTT,CASRGRQNQPQHF
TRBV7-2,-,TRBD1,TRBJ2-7,TGTGCCAGCAGCTTAGAGGGACAGGGTGGCTACGAGCAGTACTTC,CASSLEGQGGYEQYF
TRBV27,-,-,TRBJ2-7,TGTGCCAGCAGTCGCGACAGGACCTACGAGCAGTACTTC,CASSRDRTYEQYF
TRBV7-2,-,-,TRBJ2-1,TGTGCCAGCAGCTTAGTTCTATGGAGTCTAGGGGAGCAGTTCTTC,CASSLVLWSLGEQFF
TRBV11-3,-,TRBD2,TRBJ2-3,TGTGCCAGCGGTGCCACTAGCGGCACAGATACGCAGTATTTT,CASGATSGTDTQYF
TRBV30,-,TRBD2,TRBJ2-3,TGTGCCTGGAGTGGGGGTAGCGGGGGGCCGACAATGGATACGCAGTATTTT,CAWSGGSGGPTMDTQYF
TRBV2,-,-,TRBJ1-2,TGTGCCAGCAGTCCACGGGACGGCGGAGCTTACCGGGGCGGTAAGGACGGCTACACCTTC,CASSPRDGGAYRGGKDGYTF
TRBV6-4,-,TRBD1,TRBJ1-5,TGTGCCAGCAGCTTGACAGGGGTCGATCAGCCCCAGCATTTT,CASSLTGVDQPQHF
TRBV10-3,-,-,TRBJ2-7,TGTGCCATCAGATACGGGACCGAGCAGTACTTC,CAIRYGTEQYF
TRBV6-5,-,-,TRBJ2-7,TGTGCCAGCAGCCCAGGGTGGGAGCAGTACTTC,CASSPGWEQYF
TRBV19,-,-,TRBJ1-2,TGTGCCAGTAGTAGAGTAGTGGGGTCATTCGGCGATGGCTACACCTTC,CASSRVVGSFGDGYTF
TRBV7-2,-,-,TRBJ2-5,TGTGCCAGCAGCTTAGCGGGGGCGACCCAAGAGACCCAGTACTTC,CASSLAGATQETQYF
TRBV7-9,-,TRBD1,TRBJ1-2,TGTGCCAGCAGCCAAGCCCGGGACAGAGAGAATGGCTACACCTTC,CASSQARDRENGYTF
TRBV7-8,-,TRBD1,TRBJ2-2,TGTGCCAGCAGCCGGGGACAGGGCTTCGGGGAGCTGTTTTTT,CASSRGQGFGELFF
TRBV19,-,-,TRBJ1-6,TGTGCCAGTAGTCCGAGGCAGGGGATAAACTCCTATAATTCACCCCTCCACTTT,CASSPRQGINSYNSPLHF
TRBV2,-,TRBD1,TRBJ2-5,TGTGCCAGCAGTGATGTGATACGACAGGGGGCTTGGGAGACCCAGTACTTC,CASSDVIRQGAWETQYF
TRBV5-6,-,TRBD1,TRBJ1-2,TGTGCCAGCAGCTTGGCCGGGGACAGCTATGGCTACACCTTC,CASSLAGDSYGYTF
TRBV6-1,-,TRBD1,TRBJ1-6,TGTGCCAGCAGTGCGAGTCCGGGACAGAATTCACCCCTCCACTTT,CASSASPGQNSPLHF
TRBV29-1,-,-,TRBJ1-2,TGCAGCGTTGTAGGGACGGGATATGGCTACACCTTC,CSVVGTGYGYTF
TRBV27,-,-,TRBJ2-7,TGTGCCAGCAGTTTATCGCGGGTCACCTACGAGCAGTACTTC,CASSLSRVTYEQYF
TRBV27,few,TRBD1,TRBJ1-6,TGTGCCAGCAGGTTTACAGGGGGGGGAAATTCACCCCTCCACTTT,CASRFTGGGNSPLHF
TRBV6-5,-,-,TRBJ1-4,TGTGCCAGCAGTTACTCGCAAGGCAGAAGTGAAAAACTGTTTTTT,CASSYSQGRSEKLFF
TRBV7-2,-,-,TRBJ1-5,TGTGCCAGCAGCTTAGTTTTGGGGTACCAGCCCCAGCATTTT,CASSLVLGYQPQHF
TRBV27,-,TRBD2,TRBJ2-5,TGTGCCAGCAGTTTATCGGGACTAGCGGGGGCCAAAGAGACCCAGTACTTC,CASSLSGLAGAKETQYF
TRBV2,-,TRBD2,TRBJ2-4,TGTGCCAGCAGTTCGACTAGCGGGGGTAGAGGGGACTTC,CASSSTSGGRGDF
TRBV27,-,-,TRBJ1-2,TGTGCCAGCAGTTTAAAAGGTGCCAGGGGCAACTATGGCTACACCTTC,CASSLKGARGNYGYTF
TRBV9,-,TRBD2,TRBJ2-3,TGTGCCAGCAGCGTAGTTCCTCCCCGCGGGGGGGCAAGAGATACGCAGTATTTT,CASSVVPPRGGARDTQYF
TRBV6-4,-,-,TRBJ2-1,TGTGCCAGCAGCATTTCCGGAACCAACTCCTACAATGAGCAGTTCTTC,CASSISGTNSYNEQFF
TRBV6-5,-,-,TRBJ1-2,TGTGCCAGCAGTACCCTTGCAGGAGGGTATGGCTACACCTTC,CASSTLAGGYGYTF
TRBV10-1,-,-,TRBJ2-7,TGCGCCAGCAGTGAGTCGTCAGCCTACGAGCAGTACTTC,CASSESSAYEQYF
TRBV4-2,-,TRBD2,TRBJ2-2,TGTGCCAGCAGCCGGAGACTAGCGGGGGGGCCGAACACCGGGGAGCTGTTTTTT,CASSRRLAGGPNTGELFF
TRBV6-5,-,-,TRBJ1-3,TGTGCCAGCAGTTACTCTCGGGACAGAAACACCATATATTTT,CASSYSRDRNTIYF
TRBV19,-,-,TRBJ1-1,TGTGCCAGTAGTATAGTCGGCACACTGAACACTGAAGCTTTCTTT,CASSIVGTLNTEAFF
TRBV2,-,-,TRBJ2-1,TGTGCCAGCAGTGATAATGAGCAGTTCTTC,CASSDNEQFF
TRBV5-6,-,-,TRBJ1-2,TGTGCCAGCAGCTTGGCCAACGGGGATGGCTACACCTTC,CASSLANGDGYTF
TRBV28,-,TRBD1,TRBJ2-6,TGTGCCAGCAGCCCGGGACAGGGGGCCTCTGGGGCCAACGTCCTGACTTTC,CASSPGQGASGANVLTF
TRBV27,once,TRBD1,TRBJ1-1,TGTGCCAGCAGTCGGACAGGACCTAACACTGAAGCTTTCTTT,CASSRTGPNTEAFF
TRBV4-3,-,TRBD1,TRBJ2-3,TGCGCCAGCAGCCAAGGGGCGACAGGGGGCGCAGATACGCAGTATTTT,CASSQGATGGADTQYF
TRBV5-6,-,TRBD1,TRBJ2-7,TGTGCCAGCAGCTTTGGGACAGGGTATAAGGTCTCCTACGAGCAGTACTTC,CASSFGTGYKVSYEQYF
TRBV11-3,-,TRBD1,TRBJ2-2,TGTGCCAGCAGCACCCACAGGGGTCCCTCGAACACCGGGGAGCTGTTTTTT,CASSTHRGPSNTGELFF
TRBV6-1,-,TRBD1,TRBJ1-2,TGTGCCAGCAGTGAAGCCGAGGCAGGGGGCCGGGGCTACACCTTC,CASSEAEAGGRGYTF
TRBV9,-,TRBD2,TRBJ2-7,TGTGCCAGCAGCGTAGGTGCTAGCGGGGGCTCAAGCTCCTACGAGCAGTACTTC,CASSVGASGGSSSYEQYF
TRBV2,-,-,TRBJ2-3,TGTGCCAGCAGGGCCGGGACTGACGTCGGCACAGATACGCAGTATTTT,CASRAGTDVGTDTQYF
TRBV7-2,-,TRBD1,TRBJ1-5,TGTGCCAGCAGCCCCGGGACAGTAAGCAATCAGCCCCAGCATTTT,CASSPGTVSNQPQHF
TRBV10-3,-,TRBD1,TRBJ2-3,TGTGCCATACAGGGGGCTGACACAGATACGCAGTATTTT,CAIQGADTDTQYF
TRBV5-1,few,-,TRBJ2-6,TGCGCCAGCAGCTTGGGTTTGGGGTCTGGGGCCAACGTCCTGACTTTC,CASSLGLGSGANVLTF
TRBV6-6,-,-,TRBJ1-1,TGTGCCAGCAGTTCCGAAAGGATTCACACTGAAGCTTTCTTT,CASSSERIHTEAFF